This record concerns one T cell receptor beta chain sequence. The data were taken from a study of blood T cell repertoires in COVID-19. Libraries were prepared by immunoSEQ multiplex PCR; TCRdb keeps only in-frame clonotypes and omits some of them. The table records around 130,000 clones, less than 90% of them present only once. This CDR3 contains 17 residues. Trimming shortened V by 6 bases and J by 4 bases, and 24 bases separated the two germline ends. Germline CDR1 is MNHEY and CDR2 is SMNVEV (reference sequence). The material sequenced was peripheral blood. The chain employs TRBV27 and TRBJ1-2; a possible D gene is TRBD1 (5 bases). This TCR was recovered from a woman in her 30s who had recovered from COVID-19. CDR3 sequence (DNA): TGTGCCAGCAGATCCCGGGCAGGGTATAGTGGTAGCTATGGCTACACCTTC. It is translated as CASRSRAGYSGSYGYTF.